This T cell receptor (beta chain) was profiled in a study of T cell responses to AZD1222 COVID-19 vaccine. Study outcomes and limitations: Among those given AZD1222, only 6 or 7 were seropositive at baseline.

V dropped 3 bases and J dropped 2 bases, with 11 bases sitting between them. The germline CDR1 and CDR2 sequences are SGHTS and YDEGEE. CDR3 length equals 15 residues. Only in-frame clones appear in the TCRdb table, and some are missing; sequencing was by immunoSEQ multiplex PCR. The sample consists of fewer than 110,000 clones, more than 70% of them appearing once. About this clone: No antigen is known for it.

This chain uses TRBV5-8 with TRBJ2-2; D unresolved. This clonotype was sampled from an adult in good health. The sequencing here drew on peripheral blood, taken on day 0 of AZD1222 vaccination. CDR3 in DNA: TGTGCCAGCAGCTACGACACCAGAAACACCGGGGAGCTGTTTTTT. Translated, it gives CASSYDTRNTGELFF. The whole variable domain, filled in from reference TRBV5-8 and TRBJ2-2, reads EAGVTQSPTHLIKTRGQQATLRCSPISGHTSVYWYQQALGLGLQFLLWYDEGEERNRGNFPPRFSGRQFPNYSSELNVNALELEDSALYLCASSYDTRNTGELFFGEGSRLTVL.